Described below is a single T cell receptor (beta chain) sequence and its context. These data are taken from a study of blood T cell repertoires in COVID-19. Study summary: Acute and convalescent COVID-19 samples came from the United States, Italy and Spain. In each case, the material was cDNA or gDNA derived from T cells, B-cell-depleted T cells, or PBMCs.

Clones were read by immunoSEQ multiplex PCR, and TCRdb kept only the in-frame ones, dropping some. The table includes 150,000 to 200,000 clones, 80% to 90% detected once. Seattle-derived patients entered the study during active infection and were followed longitudinally. Losses at the gene ends were 3 bases for V and 8 bases for J; bases not matched to a gene: 9. The CDR3 consists of 15 residues. Looked up from germline, CDR1 is SGHTA and CDR2 is FQGTGA. The TCR was taken from a woman aged 70 to 79 with COVID-19, enrolled during active disease. The rearrangement uses TRBV7-3 and TRBJ2-1; TRBD1 matches 8 bases. The source material was peripheral blood. The CDR3 DNA reads TGTGCCAGCAGCTTCGGACAGGGCGGGTTTTATGAGCAGTTCTTC. This codes for CASSFGQGGFYEQFF. Using reference TRBV7-3 and TRBJ2-1 for the parts outside the CDR3, the full variable domain is GAGVSQTPSNKVTEKGKYVELRCDPISGHTALYWYRQSLGQGPEFLIYFQGTGAADDSGLPNDRFFAVRPEGSVSTLKIQRTERGDSAVYLCASSFGQGGFYEQFFGPGTRLTVL.